This TCR beta chain was obtained from a study of circulating CD8 cells and anti-PD-1 response in melanoma. Each library started from around 14 ng of total RNA using the QIAseq Immune Repertoire TCR panel. TCRdb analysed the reads with MiXCR anew, one entry per CDR3 protein. Altogether several hundred distinct CDR3 sequences are present, about 8% being singletons, with the ten largest covering 30%. Remarks on this clonotype: This could be a read error, since a much larger clone is one nucleotide away.

Four subsets defined by PD-1 and/or TIGIT were sorted from live CD3+CD8+TCRalphabeta+ cells. This CDR3 contains 12 residues. The germline gives CDR1 SNHLY, CDR2 FYNNEI. The gene calls are TRBV2 and TRBJ1-1; no reliable D call. Here the sequenced sample was CD8+ T cells from PBMCs, taken at baseline or after one month of anti-PD-1 therapy (not recorded which). The receptor comes from a human donor with melanoma. For the CDR3, the DNA is TGTGCCAGCAGTCGGATGAACACTGAAACTTTCTTT. This codes for CASSRMNTETFF.